The subject of this entry is one TCR beta chain. The count of this clone is one. The antigen it binds to is not known. No base quality information exists; no much larger clone differs at one position. The sample belongs to a study of blood T cell repertoires in COVID-19 (TCRdb year 2020). Regarding the study in general: Samples from collaborators originated in the United States, Italy and Spain and spanned both the acute and convalescent phases of COVID-19. The prospective study material was composed of cDNA or gDNA derived from T cells, B-cell-depleted T cells, or PBMCs. Deeply sampled blood TCRbeta repertoires from subjects exposed to, actively infected with, or recovered from COVID-19 were included in the dataset. A freely available public database, intended as a resource for researchers studying the immune response to SARS-CoV-2, is where the repertoires were released. Samples came from the ongoing ImmuneRACE study (first 160 participants) plus 1,254 subjects from 6 global collaborators. A de-identified subject ID, COVID-19 status, age in years and sex were almost always included in the sample metadata. HLA class I and class II types, where available, came from metadata supplied by the sample provider rather than from assay-based typing.

In Seattle, one collaborating source enrolled patients while the infection was active and tracked those patients longitudinally over the course of disease. Collaborating institutions collected whole blood in K2EDTA tubes following their own protocols. For TCRbeta analysis, collaborators shipped samples as frozen whole blood, isolated PBMCs, or DNA extracted from either of those sample types. The trim is 0 bases for V and 5 bases for J, with a gap of 10 bases between the germline ends. The cysteine opens and the phenylalanine closes a CDR3 of 15 amino acids. The read is trimmed to its CDR3 DNA, 45 bases read in frame from base 1. CDR1 and CDR2 are read off the germline V gene as MRHNA and SNTAGT. The paper's findings and limits, for the study overall: How much clinical and demographic metadata was included differed by source and by participant, and the metadata was provided uncurated.

TCRbeta CDR3 regions were amplified from genomic DNA by means of the immunoSEQ Assay, a bias-controlled multiplex PCR. Under the source paper's analysis protocol: Nucleated cell counts per sample were estimated from amplification of reference gene primers within the assay. To quantify the absolute abundance of each unique TCRbeta CDR3 rearrangement, sequence reads were collapsed and filtered. Productive Simpson clonality was computed per sample as the square root of Simpson's diversity index over productive rearrangements. What TCRdb holds here is the immuneACCESS table cut down to in-frame rearrangements. Part of the clones is not present; checked against another copy, under half of the missing clones reflect an unresolved V gene, and the others are unexplained. V, J and clone size are taken as reported in that table, and D and trimming were inferred from the DNA itself. For this sample the table gives some 370,000 clones, of which 70% to 90% were detected only once. The ten largest account for more than 9% of the sample.

The sample was peripheral blood. The source of this sequence is a woman aged 25 to 39 with COVID-19, enrolled during active disease. The V gene is TRBV6-4 and the J gene is TRBJ2-2; TRBD2 is a weak D gene call, 5 bases matching. The CDR3 region reads CASSDSNRGTGELFF. The DNA sequence follows: TGTGCCAGCAGTGACTCGAATCGGGGAACCGGGGAGCTGTTTTTT.